What follows are 8 T cell receptor beta chains derived from one specimen sequenced in a study of blood T cell repertoires in COVID-19. Produced via immunoSEQ multiplex PCR; TCRdb's table is partial and in-frame only. The repertoire includes roughly 300,000 clones, approximately 84% of them detected once, and about 1.5% sits in the top ten. Sample: peripheral blood. The source is a human donor with COVID-19, enrolled during active disease. The donor label of this sample is uncertain.

This chain joins TRBV5-6 and TRBJ1-2; D possibly corresponds to TRBD1 (6 bases). Trimming took off 4 bases at V and 3 bases at J, with 10 bases between the two ends. The CDR3 runs 13 residues. CDR1 is SGHDT and CDR2 is YYEEEE in the germline V gene. The CDR3 protein is CASSQDRYYGYTF. CDR3 bases: TGTGCCAGCAGCCAGGACAGATACTATGGCTACACCTTC.

This clone was recorded only once. V gene TRBV7-3 combines with J gene TRBJ2-6; D might be TRBD1 (6 bases). In germline, CDR1 is SGHTA, CDR2 FQGTGA. Trimming shortened V by 5 bases and J by 2 bases, and 22 bases separated the two germline ends. The CDR3 has 19 residues. DNA of the CDR3: TGTGCCAGCAGCAAAGTGGGGGCAGCTTCCACAGCTGGGGCCAACGTCCTGACTTTC. It translates to CASSKVGAASTAGANVLTF.

The rearrangement uses TRBV9 and TRBJ2-1; a weak D match, TRBD2 (6 bases). Germline-derived CDR1 and CDR2 are SGDLS and YYNGEE. The CDR3 extends over 16 amino acids. Trimming took 4 bases from V and 2 from J, leaving 16 bases between them. The CDR3 bases are TGTGCCAGCAGCAAGAGCGGGTCCCCCCCCTACAATGAGCAGTTCTTC. Its translation: CASSKSGSPPYNEQFF.

A single count supports this clone. The chain links TRBV27 to TRBJ2-2; 7 bases agree with TRBD2. Germline V gives CDR1 MNHEY, CDR2 SMNVEV (reference sequence). The CDR3 covers 15 residues. Unmatched junction bases numbered 7, after V lost 0 bases and J lost 9 bases. CDR3 region: CASSLSRGRDRELFF. In nucleotides, the CDR3 is TGTGCCAGCAGTTTATCGCGAGGGAGGGACCGGGAGCTGTTTTTT.

Written as DNA, the CDR3 is TGTGCCAGCAGCTTACTAGCGGGAGTTATCAATGAGCAGTTCTTC. Translating it yields CASSLLAGVINEQFF. The genes are TRBV5-6 and TRBJ2-1, with 11 bases that match TRBD2. Germline-derived CDR1 and CDR2 are SGHDT and YYEEEE. The CDR3 length is 15 residues. Losses at the gene ends were 2 bases for V and 6 bases for J; bases not matched to a gene: 4.

The CDR3 DNA reads TGTGCCACCAGTGATGCCGGAGTTGATCAGCCCCAGCATTTT. Protein product: CATSDAGVDQPQHF. This chain joins TRBV24-1 and TRBJ1-5, with D uncertain. The CDR3 covers 14 residues. Trimming left V 3 bases short and J 5 bases short, with 10 bases between. The germline V gene has CDR1 KGHDR and CDR2 SFDVKD.

CDR3 in DNA: TGTGCCAGGGGGAGGGCTAGCGGAGGGGACACCGGGGAGCTGTTTTTT. It specifies CARGRASGGDTGELFF. The rearrangement links TRBV2 to TRBJ2-2; 7 positions match TRBD2. The CDR3 totals 16 residues. The J segment lost 3 bases and the V segment lost 9 bases, leaving 13 bases of the junction unmatched. Germline CDR1 is SNHLY and CDR2 is FYNNEI.

The chain couples TRBV21-1 to TRBJ2-7; the table's D call of TRBD2 was not tested on the DNA. TRBV21-1 is noted as a pseudogene. The CDR3 is 17 residues long. The CDR3 sequence is CASSSSHRSGGVGEQYF. The CDR3 nucleotides read TGTGCCAGCAGCAGCTCCCACAGGTCTGGCGGGGTCGGGGAGCAGTACTTC.